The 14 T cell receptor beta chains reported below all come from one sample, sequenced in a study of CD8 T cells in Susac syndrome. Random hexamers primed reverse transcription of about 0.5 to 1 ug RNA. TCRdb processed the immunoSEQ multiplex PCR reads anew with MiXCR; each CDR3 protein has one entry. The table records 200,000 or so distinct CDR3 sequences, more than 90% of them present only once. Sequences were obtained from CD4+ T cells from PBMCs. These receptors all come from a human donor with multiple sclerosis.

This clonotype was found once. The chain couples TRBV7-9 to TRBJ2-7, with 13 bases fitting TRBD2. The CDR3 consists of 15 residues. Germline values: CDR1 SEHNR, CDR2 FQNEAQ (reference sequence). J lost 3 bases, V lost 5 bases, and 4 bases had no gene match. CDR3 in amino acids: CASSPRTSGSYEQYF. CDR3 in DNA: TGTGCCAGCAGCCCCAGGACTAGCGGGAGCTACGAGCAGTACTTC.

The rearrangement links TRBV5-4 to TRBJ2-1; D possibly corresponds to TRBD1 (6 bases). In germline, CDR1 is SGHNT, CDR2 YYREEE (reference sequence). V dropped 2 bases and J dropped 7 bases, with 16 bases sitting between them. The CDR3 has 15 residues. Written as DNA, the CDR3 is TGTGCCAGCAGCTTTCCGGGAAACAGGGCAAATGAGCAGTTCTTC. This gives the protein CASSFPGNRANEQFF.

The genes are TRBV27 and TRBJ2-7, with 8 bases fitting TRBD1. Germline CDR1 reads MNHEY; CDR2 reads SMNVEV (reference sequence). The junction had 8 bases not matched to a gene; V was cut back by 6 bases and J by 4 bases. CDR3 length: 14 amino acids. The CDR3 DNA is TGTGCCAGCAGGTCCCAGGGGGCGCGTTACGAGCAGTACTTC. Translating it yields CASRSQGARYEQYF.

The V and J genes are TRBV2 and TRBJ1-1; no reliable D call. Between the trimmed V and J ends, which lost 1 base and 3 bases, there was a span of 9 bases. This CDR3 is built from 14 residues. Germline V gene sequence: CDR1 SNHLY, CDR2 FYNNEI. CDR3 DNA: TGTGCCAGCAGTGAAGAAGCCGGGTACACTGAAGCTTTCTTT. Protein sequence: CASSEEAGYTEAFF.

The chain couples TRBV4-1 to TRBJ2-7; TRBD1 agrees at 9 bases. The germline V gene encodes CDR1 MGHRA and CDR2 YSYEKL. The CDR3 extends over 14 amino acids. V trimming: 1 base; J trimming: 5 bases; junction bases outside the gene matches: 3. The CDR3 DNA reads TGCGCCAGCAGCCAAGGAACAGGGGGCGACGAGCAGTACTTC. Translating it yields CASSQGTGGDEQYF.

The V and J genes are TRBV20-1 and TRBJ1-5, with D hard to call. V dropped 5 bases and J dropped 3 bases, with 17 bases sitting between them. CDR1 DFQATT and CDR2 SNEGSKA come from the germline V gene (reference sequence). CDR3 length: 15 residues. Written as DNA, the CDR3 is TGCAGTGCTCCCCTGGCGGGTATCTCCAATCAGCCCCAGCATTTT. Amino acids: CSAPLAGISNQPQHF.

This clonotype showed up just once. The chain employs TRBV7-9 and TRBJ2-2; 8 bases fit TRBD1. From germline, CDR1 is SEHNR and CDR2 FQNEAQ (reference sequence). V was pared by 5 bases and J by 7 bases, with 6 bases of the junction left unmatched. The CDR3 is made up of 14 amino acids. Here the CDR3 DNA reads TGTGCCAGCAGCGTTGACAGGGGTAGCGGGGAGCTGTTTTTT. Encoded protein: CASSVDRGSGELFF.

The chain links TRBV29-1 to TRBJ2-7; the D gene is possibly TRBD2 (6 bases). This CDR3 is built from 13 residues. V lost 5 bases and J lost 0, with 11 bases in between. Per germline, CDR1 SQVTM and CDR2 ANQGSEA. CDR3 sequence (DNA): TGCAGCGTTAGGGGACTCATCTCCTACGAGCAGTACTTC. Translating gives CSVRGLISYEQYF.

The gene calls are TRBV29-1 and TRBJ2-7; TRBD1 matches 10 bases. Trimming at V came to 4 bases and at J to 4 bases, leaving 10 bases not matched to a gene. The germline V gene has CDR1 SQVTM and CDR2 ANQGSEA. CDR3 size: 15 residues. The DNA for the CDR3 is TGCAGCGTTGGACTAGGTGGGACAGGGGATTACGAGCAGTACTTC. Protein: CSVGLGGTGDYEQYF.

CDR3 region: CASSSTGMNTEAFF. The CDR3, as DNA: TGCGCCAGCAGCTCGACAGGGATGAACACTGAAGCTTTCTTT. The V and J genes are TRBV5-1 and TRBJ1-1; 7 bases fit TRBD1. Germline CDR1 SGHRS, CDR2 YFSETQ. J was trimmed by 0 bases and V by 3 bases; bases with no gene match: 2. The CDR3 consists of 14 residues.

The CDR3 loop is CASSPEVQGSYEQYF. In nucleotides, the CDR3 is TGTGCCAGCAGCCCAGAGGTACAGGGTTCCTACGAGCAGTACTTC. This sequence joins TRBV7-8 and TRBJ2-7, with D possibly matching TRBD1 (6 bases). The CDR3 extends over 15 amino acids. CDR1 is SGHVS, CDR2 FQNEAQ, per germline. V was trimmed by 5 bases and J by 1 base, leaving 15 bases between them.

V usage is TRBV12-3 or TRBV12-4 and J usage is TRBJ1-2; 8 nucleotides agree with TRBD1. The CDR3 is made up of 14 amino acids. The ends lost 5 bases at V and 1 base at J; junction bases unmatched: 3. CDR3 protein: CASSGQGGNYGYTF. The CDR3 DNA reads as TGTGCCAGCAGTGGACAGGGAGGTAACTATGGCTACACCTTC.

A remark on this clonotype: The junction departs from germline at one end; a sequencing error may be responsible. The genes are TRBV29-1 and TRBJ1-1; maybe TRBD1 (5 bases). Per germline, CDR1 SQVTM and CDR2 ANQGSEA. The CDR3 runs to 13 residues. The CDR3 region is CSAEPRVGTEAFF. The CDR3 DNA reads TGCAGCGCTGAACCCAGGGTCGGCACTGAAGCTTTCTTT.

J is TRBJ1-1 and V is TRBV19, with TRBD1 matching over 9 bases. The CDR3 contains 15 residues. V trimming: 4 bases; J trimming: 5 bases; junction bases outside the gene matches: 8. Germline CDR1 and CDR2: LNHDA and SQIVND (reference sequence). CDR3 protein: CASSTGQGSATEAFF. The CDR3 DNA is TGTGCCAGTAGTACGGGACAGGGTTCGGCAACTGAAGCTTTCTTT.